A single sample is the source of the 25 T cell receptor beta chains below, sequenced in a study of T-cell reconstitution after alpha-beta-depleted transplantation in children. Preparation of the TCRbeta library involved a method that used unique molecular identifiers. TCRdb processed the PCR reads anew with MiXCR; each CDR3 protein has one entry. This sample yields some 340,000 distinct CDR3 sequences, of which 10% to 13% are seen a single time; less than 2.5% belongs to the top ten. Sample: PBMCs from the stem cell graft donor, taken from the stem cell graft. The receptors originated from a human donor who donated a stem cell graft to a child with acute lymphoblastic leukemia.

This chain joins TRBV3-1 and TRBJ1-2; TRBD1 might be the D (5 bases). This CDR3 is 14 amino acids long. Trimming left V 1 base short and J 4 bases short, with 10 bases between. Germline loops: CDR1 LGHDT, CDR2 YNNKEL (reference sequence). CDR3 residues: CASSQGGTAYGYTF. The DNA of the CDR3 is TGTGCCAGCAGCCAAGGGGGGACGGCCTATGGCTACACCTTC.

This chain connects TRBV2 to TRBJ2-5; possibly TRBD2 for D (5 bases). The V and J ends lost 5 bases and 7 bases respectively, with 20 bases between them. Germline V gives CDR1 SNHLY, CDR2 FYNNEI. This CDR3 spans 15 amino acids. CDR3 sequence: CASSPRSDGLGTQYF. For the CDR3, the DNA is TGTGCCAGCAGTCCACGATCAGACGGACTGGGGACCCAGTACTTC. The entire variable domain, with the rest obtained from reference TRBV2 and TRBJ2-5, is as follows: EPEVTQTPSHQVTQMGQEVILRCVPISNHLYFYWYRQILGQKVEFLVSFYNNEISEKSEIFDDQFSVERPDGSNFTLKIRSTKLEDSAMYFCASSPRSDGLGTQYFGPGTRLLVL.

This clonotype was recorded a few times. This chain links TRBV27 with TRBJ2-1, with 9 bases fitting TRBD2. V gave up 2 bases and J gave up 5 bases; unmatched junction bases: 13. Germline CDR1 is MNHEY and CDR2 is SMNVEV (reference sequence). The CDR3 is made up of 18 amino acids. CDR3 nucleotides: TGTGCCAGCAGTTTACAAATTGGGGGACTAGCCCCCCACAATGAGCAGTTCTTC. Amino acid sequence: CASSLQIGGLAPHNEQFF.

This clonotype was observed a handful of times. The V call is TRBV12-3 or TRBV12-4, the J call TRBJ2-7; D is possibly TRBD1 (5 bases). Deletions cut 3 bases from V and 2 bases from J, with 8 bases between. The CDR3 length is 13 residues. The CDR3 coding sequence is TGTGCCAGCAGTTTTGGGGCCACCTACGAGCAGTACTTC. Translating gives CASSFGATYEQYF.

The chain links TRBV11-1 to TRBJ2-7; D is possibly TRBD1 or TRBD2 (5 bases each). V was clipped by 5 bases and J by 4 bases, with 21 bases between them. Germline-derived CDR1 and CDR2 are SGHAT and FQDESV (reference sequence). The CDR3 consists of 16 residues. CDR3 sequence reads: CASSIRGRTGQYEQYF. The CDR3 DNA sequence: TGTGCCAGCAGCATTAGAGGGCGTACAGGACAATACGAGCAGTACTTC. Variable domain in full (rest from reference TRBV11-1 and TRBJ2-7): EAEVAQSPRYKITEKSQAVAFWCDPISGHATLYWYRQILGQGPELLVQFQDESVVDDSQLPKDRFSAERLKGVDSTLKIQPAELGDSAMYLCASSIRGRTGQYEQYFGPGTRLTVT.

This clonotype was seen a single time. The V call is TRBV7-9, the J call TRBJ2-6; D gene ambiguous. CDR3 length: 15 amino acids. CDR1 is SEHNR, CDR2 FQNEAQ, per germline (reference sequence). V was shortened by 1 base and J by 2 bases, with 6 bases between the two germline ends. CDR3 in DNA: TGTGCCAGCAGCTTAGTGTCGGCTGGGGCCAACGTCCTGACTTTC. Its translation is CASSLVSAGANVLTF.

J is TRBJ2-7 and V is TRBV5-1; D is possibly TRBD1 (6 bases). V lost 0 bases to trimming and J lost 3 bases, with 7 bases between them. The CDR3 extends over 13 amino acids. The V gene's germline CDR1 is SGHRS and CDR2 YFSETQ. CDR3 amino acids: CASSLEGDYEQYF. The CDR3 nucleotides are TGCGCCAGCAGCTTGGAGGGGGACTACGAGCAGTACTTC.

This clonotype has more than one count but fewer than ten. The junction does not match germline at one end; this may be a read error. The CDR3 region has the DNA TGCGCCAGCAGCCCCAAGTGGGGACAGTTGGATATCATCTTT. Its protein is CASSPKWGQLDIIF. The chain joins TRBV4-1 to TRBJ1-1; TRBD1 matches at 7 bases. The CDR3 has 14 amino acids. Germline V gene data show CDR1 as MGHRA and CDR2 as YSYEKL.

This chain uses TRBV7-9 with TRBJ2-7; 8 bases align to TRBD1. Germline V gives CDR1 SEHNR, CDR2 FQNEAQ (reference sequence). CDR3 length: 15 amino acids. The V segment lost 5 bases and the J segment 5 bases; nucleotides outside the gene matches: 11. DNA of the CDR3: TGTGCCAGCAGCAACCCCAGACAGGGGAGAAACGAGCAGTACTTC. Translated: CASSNPRQGRNEQYF.

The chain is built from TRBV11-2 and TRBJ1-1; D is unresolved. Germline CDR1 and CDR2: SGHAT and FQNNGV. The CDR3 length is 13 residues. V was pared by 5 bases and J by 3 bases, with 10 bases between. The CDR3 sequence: CASSPSSDTEAFF. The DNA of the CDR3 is TGTGCCAGCAGCCCCTCGAGTGACACTGAAGCTTTCTTT.

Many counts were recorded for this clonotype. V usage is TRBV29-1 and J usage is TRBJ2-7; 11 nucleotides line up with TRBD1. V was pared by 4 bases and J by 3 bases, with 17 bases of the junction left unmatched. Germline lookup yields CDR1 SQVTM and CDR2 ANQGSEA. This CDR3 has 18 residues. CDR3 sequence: CSVVGDYTGTGGIYEQYF. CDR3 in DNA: TGCAGCGTTGTGGGGGACTACACCGGGACAGGGGGGATCTACGAGCAGTACTTC.

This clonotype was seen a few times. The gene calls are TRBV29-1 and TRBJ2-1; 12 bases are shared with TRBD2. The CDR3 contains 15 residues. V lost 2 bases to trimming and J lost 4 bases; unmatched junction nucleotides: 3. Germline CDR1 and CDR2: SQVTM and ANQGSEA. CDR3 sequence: CSVETGLAGYNEQFF. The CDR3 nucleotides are TGCAGCGTTGAAACGGGACTAGCGGGTTACAATGAGCAGTTCTTC.

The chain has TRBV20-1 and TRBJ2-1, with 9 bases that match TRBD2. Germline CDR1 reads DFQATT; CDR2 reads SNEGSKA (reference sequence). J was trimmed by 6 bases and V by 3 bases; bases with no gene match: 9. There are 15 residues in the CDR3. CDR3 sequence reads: CSARIAGVLLNEQFF. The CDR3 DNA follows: TGCAGTGCTAGGATAGCGGGAGTGCTACTCAATGAGCAGTTCTTC.

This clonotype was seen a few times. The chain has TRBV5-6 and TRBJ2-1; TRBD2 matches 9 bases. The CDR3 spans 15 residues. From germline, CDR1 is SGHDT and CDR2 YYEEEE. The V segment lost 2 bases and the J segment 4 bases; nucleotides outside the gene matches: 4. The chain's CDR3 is CASSFIAGAYNEQFF. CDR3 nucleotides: TGTGCCAGCAGCTTCATAGCGGGAGCGTACAATGAGCAGTTCTTC.

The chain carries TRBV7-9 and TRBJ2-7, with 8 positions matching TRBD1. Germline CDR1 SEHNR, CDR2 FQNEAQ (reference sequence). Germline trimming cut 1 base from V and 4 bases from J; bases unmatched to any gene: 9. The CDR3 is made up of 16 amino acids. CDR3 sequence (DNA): TGTGCCAGCAGCTTAGGTTTTGGACAGGGACTGTACGAGCAGTACTTC. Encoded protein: CASSLGFGQGLYEQYF.

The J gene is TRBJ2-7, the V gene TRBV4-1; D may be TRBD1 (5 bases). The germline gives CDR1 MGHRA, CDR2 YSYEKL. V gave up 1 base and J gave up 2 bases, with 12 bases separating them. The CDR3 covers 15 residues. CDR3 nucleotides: TGCGCCAGCAGCCAAGTTGCGACAGCCACCTACGAGCAGTACTTC. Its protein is CASSQVATATYEQYF.

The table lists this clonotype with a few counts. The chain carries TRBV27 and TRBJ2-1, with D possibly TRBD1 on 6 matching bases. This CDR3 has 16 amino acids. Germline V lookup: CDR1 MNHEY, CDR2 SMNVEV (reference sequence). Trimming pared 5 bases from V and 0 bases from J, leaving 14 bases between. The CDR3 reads CASSRTAYNSYNEQFF. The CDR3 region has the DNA TGTGCCAGCAGTAGGACAGCCTATAACTCCTACAATGAGCAGTTCTTC.

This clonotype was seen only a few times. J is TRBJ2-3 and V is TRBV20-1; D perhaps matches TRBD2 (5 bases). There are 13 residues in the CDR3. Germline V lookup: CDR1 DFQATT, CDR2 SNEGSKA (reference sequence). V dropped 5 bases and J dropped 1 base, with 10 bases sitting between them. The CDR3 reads CSAEGSGTDTQYF. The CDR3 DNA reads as TGCAGTGCTGAGGGATCTGGCACAGATACGCAGTATTTT.

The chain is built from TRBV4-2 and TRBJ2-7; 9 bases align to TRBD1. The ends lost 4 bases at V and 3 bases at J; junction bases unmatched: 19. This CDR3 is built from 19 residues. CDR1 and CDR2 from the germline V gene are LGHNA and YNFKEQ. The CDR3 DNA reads TGTGCCAGCAGCCTTTGGGCCATCTTGACAGGGGGGTCCGTCTACGAGCAGTACTTC. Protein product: CASSLWAILTGGSVYEQYF.

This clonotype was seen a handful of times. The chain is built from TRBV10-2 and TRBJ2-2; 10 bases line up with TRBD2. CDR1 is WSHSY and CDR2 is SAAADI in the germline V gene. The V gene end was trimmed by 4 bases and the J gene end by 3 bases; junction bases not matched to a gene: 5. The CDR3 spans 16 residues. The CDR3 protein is CASSGASGSDTGELFF. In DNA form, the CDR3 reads TGCGCCAGCAGTGGGGCTAGCGGGAGCGACACCGGGGAGCTGTTTTTT.

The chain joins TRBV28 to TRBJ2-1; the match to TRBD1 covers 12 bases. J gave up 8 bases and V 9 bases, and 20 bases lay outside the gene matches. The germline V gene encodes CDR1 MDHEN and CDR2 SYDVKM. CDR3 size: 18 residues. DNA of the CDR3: TGTGCCAGGGGCGCAGGTAGGGGACAGGGGGCGCCATTGGATGAGCAGTTCTTC. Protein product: CARGAGRGQGAPLDEQFF.

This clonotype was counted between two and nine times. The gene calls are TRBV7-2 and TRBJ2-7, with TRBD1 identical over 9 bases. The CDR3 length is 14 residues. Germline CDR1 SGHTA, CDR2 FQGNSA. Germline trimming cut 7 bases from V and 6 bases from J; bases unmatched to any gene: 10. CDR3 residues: CASTSGTGSSEQYF. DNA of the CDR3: TGTGCCAGCACCTCGGGGACAGGGAGCTCCGAGCAGTACTTC.

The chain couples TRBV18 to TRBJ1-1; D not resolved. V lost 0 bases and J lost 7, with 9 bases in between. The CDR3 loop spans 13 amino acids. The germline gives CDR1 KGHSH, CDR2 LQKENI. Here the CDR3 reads CASSPPSSFEAFF. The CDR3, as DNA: TGTGCCAGCTCACCACCTTCGAGCTTTGAAGCTTTCTTT.

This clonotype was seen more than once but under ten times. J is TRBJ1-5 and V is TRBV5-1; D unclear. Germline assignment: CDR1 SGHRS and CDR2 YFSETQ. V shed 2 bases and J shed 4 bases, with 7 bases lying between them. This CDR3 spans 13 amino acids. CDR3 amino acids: CASSFGLNQPQHF. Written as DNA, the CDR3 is TGCGCCAGCAGCTTTGGACTTAATCAGCCCCAGCATTTT.

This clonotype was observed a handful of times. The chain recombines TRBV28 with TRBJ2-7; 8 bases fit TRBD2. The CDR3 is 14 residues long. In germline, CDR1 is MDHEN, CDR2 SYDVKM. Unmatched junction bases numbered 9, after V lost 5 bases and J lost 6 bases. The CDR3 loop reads CASSPGGRPSEQYF. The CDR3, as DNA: TGTGCCAGCAGTCCGGGCGGGAGGCCATCCGAGCAGTACTTC.